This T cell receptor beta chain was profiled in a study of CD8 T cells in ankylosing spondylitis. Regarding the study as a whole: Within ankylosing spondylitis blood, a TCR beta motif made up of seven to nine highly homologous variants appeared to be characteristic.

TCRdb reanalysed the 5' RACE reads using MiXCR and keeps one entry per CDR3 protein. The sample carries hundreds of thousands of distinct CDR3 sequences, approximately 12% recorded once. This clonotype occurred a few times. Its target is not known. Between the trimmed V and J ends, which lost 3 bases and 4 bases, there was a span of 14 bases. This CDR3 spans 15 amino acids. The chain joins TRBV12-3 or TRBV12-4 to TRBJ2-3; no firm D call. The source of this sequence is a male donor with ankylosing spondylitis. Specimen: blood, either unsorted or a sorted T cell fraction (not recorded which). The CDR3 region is CASSFGLLRADTQYF. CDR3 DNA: TGTGCCAGCAGTTTCGGGCTCCTAAGGGCAGATACGCAGTATTTT.